This TCR beta chain was captured in a study of CD8+ T cells in alopecia areata. RNA extraction and reverse transcription yielded cDNA as sequencing template. Clones were sequenced by immunoSEQ multiplex PCR, and TCRdb holds only the in-frame ones, with some missing. The repertoire holds 180,000 or so clones, with roughly 60% as singletons. Germline V gene data show CDR1 as SGHTA and CDR2 as FQGNSA. The CDR3 loop spans 15 amino acids. Trimming stripped 1 base from V and 9 bases from J, with 16 bases between. As to treatment: oral pan-JAK inhibitor, 5-10 mg twice daily. The sequences come from CD4+ T cells sorted from blood, collected at week 24, from a patient treated with tofacitinib. V and J are TRBV7-2 and TRBJ1-3; TRBD1 is a possible D gene (6 bases). The receptor was derived from a human donor with alopecia areata. The CDR3 is CASSLDPGAGGTIYF. In nucleotides, the CDR3 is TGTGCCAGCAGCTTAGATCCGGGGGCTGGTGGCACCATATATTTT. Filled out from reference TRBV7-2 and TRBJ1-3, the complete variable domain reads GAGVSQSPSNKVTEKGKDVELRCDPISGHTALYWYRQSLGQGLEFLIYFQGNSAPDKSGLPSDRFSAERTGGSVSTLTIQRTQQEDSAVYLCASSLDPGAGGTIYFGEGSWLTVV.